The rows below give T cell receptor beta chains drawn from one sample of a study of Ad26.COV2.S vaccination and SARS-CoV-2 variants. Profiling relied on immunoSEQ multiplex PCR, and the TCRdb table lists in-frame clones only, not all of them. The profile shows around 450,000 clones, 85% to 90% of them singletons. The input for sequencing was peripheral blood, taken in a trial of Ad26.COV2.S vaccine versus placebo. These receptors all come from a person aged 18-60 years who received the Ad26.COV2.S COVID-19 vaccine or a placebo. The CDR3 runs from the conserved cysteine through the conserved F or W. A D gene is named only where the DNA matches it firmly. Clone size, where shown, is once, few, many, or a class for clones that have expanded.

cdr3_aa cdr3_nt v_call clone_size d_call j_call
CAWSVRGGTGNTIYF TGTGCCTGGAGTGTACGGGGGGGAACTGGAAACACCATATATTTT TRBV30 . . TRBJ1-3
CASSLALGLNEKLFF TGCGCCAGCAGCTTGGCCCTTGGTCTTAATGAAAAACTGTTTTTT TRBV5-1 . . TRBJ1-4
CASSQKGAGSHSPLHF TGTGCCAGCAGCCAAAAAGGAGCCGGATCCCATTCACCCCTCCACTTT TRBV3-1/TRBV3-2 . . TRBJ1-6
CASSFSRAGNQPQHF TGTGCCAGCAGTTTTTCCAGGGCTGGCAATCAGCCCCAGCATTTT TRBV28 . . TRBJ1-5
CASSQYPNYEQYF TGTGCCAGCAGCCAATATCCAAACTACGAGCAGTACTTC TRBV3-1/TRBV3-2 . . TRBJ2-7
CASSQDRAGGVAGELFF TGCGCCAGCAGCCAAGATAGGGCAGGGGGGGTCGCCGGGGAGCTGTTTTTT TRBV4-3 once . TRBJ2-2
CASSYSPGGRGPLHF TGTGCCAGCAGTTACTCGCCCGGGGGAAGGGGTCCCCTCCACTTT TRBV6-2/TRBV6-3 . . TRBJ1-6
CASSLDLNRGLSAFF TGTGCCAGCAGCTTAGATCTTAACAGGGGGCTATCGGCTTTCTTT TRBV11-2 few TRBD1 TRBJ1-1
CASSSPGQGARETQYF TGTGCCAGCAGTTCGCCGGGACAGGGGGCGCGGGAGACCCAGTACTTC TRBV6-2/TRBV6-3 once TRBD1 TRBJ2-5
CASSHGTGSYEQYF TGTGCCAGCAGCCACGGGACAGGGAGCTACGAGCAGTACTTC TRBV11-2 once TRBD1 TRBJ2-7
CASSESYRTYGYTF TGTGCCAGCAGTGAAAGCTACAGGACTTATGGCTACACCTTC TRBV6-1 . . TRBJ1-2
CASSEDRSLSPLHF TGTGCCAGCAGTGAAGACAGGTCCCTCTCACCCCTCCACTTT TRBV6-1 . . TRBJ1-6
CASSRGHSRNSPLHF TGTGCCAGCAGCCGTGGGCATTCCCGTAATTCACCCCTCCACTTT TRBV14 . . TRBJ1-6
CASSSTDIRGNQPQHF TGTGCCAGCAGCTCGACGGACATTCGAGGCAATCAGCCCCAGCATTTT TRBV28 . . TRBJ1-5
CASSPQGRNYGYTF TGTGCCAGCAGCCCCCAGGGACGGAACTATGGCTACACCTTC TRBV3-1/TRBV3-2 . . TRBJ1-2
CASSYDRFSYEQYF TGTGCCAGCAGTTACGATCGGTTCTCCTACGAGCAGTACTTC TRBV6-2/TRBV6-3 . . TRBJ2-7
CASSLRGQGRELFF TGTGCCAGCAGTTTACGGGGGCAGGGGAGGGAGCTGTTTTTT TRBV28 . . TRBJ2-2
CASSQRTGNYGYTF TGCGCCAGCAGCCAGAGGACGGGCAACTATGGCTACACCTTC TRBV4-3 many . TRBJ1-2
CASSLRQGTYGYTF TGTGCCAGCAGCCTACGACAGGGAACCTATGGCTACACCTTC TRBV5-6 . TRBD1 TRBJ1-2
CASSLRGGGSYNEQFF TGTGCCAGCAGCTTGAGAGGGGGGGGCTCCTACAATGAGCAGTTCTTC TRBV5-8 . . TRBJ2-1
CATSEVTGAGETQYF TGTGCCACCAGTGAGGTCACAGGAGCGGGAGAGACCCAGTACTTC TRBV24-1 . . TRBJ2-5
CASSRLGAGSTDTQYF TGCGCCAGCAGCAGGTTGGGGGCGGGTAGCACAGATACGCAGTATTTT TRBV4-3 . . TRBJ2-3
CASSTGGVAFF TGTGCCAGCAGTACAGGGGGAGTGGCTTTCTTT TRBV12-3/TRBV12-4 . TRBD1 TRBJ1-1
CASSAIPDRGLEDTQYF TGTGCCAGCAGTGCGATACCAGACAGGGGGCTTGAAGATACGCAGTATTTT TRBV10-3 . TRBD1 TRBJ2-3
CASSKNRGREQFF TGTGCCAGCAGTAAAAACAGGGGGCGGGAGCAGTTCTTC TRBV6-5 . TRBD1 TRBJ2-1
CAISEAGANTGELFF TGTGCCATCAGTGAGGCAGGCGCGAACACCGGGGAGCTGTTTTTT TRBV10-3 . . TRBJ2-2
CAWSAGAKGRGTQYF TGTGCCTGGAGCGCCGGGGCCAAGGGGAGAGGGACCCAGTACTTC TRBV30 . . TRBJ2-5
CASSLGTGVNGYTF TGTGCCAGCAGCTTGGGGACAGGGGTTAATGGCTACACCTTC TRBV5-4 . TRBD1 TRBJ1-2
CAITPGGFNSPLHF TGTGCCATCACTCCTGGAGGCTTTAATTCACCCCTCCACTTT TRBV10-3 once . TRBJ1-6
CASTSGTRGTGELFF TGTGCCAGTACCTCTGGGACTAGGGGAACCGGGGAGCTGTTTTTT TRBV19 once TRBD2 TRBJ2-2
CASFNGYTQYF TGTGCCAGCTTTAACGGGTATACGCAGTATTTT TRBV27 . . TRBJ2-3
CASSQDRDSQGNPGANVLTF TGCGCCAGCAGCCAAGACCGGGACAGTCAGGGAAACCCTGGGGCCAACGTCCTGACTTTC TRBV4-3 . TRBD1 TRBJ2-6
CATSDLRDGTKEAEAFF TGTGCCACCAGTGATTTGCGGGACGGGACGAAGGAAGCTGAAGCTTTCTTT TRBV24-1 once . TRBJ1-1
CASSRILNSRDRGNYGYTF TGTGCCAGCAGCCGAATCCTTAATTCGCGGGACAGGGGTAACTATGGCTACACCTTC TRBV7-9 . TRBD1 TRBJ1-2
CASSRGTGTYGYTF TGTGCCAGCAGTCGCGGGACAGGGACTTATGGCTACACCTTC TRBV6-6 few TRBD1 TRBJ1-2
CASSQVLTGRGEAFF TGTGCCAGCAGCCAAGTTTTAACAGGGAGGGGTGAAGCTTTCTTT TRBV14 . . TRBJ1-1
CASSQVTGSGEKLFF TGTGCCAGCAGCCAAGTCACGGGAAGTGGTGAAAAACTGTTTTTT TRBV3-1/TRBV3-2 . . TRBJ1-4